This TCR beta chain came from a study of blood T cell repertoires in COVID-19. Study-level information: From the United States, Italy and Spain came samples of acute and convalescent COVID-19. T cells, B-cell-depleted T cells, or PBMCs supplied cDNA or gDNA.

V shed 5 bases, J shed 2 bases, and the junction held 5 bases outside the gene matches. Looked up from germline, CDR1 is GTSNPN and CDR2 is SVGIG (reference sequence). This CDR3 region has 13 residues. The protocol was immunoSEQ multiplex PCR, while the TCRdb copy is restricted to in-frame clones and leaves out a portion. There are approximately 380,000 clones in the sample; approximately 90% occur only once, and roughly 1.2% lies in the top ten. Participants' reported clinical history set cohort assignment. Sequenced material: PBMCs or T cells enriched from blood (not recorded which). This TCR was recovered from a woman in her late teens or twenties who had recovered from COVID-19. The chain carries TRBV30 and TRBJ1-1, with 7 nucleotides matching TRBD1. This CDR3 is CAWGGQLNTEAFF. CDR3 coding DNA: TGTGCCTGGGGGGGACAGTTAAACACTGAAGCTTTCTTT.